This is a list of T cell receptor beta chains from one sample in a study of blood T cells in healthy people across ages. TCRdb re-called the 5' RACE reads with MiXCR, one entry per CDR3 protein. The profile shows 700,000 to 850,000 distinct CDR3 sequences, approximately 55% of them singletons. Source material: blood. The receptors derive from a man aged 80 or over in good health. Both conserved end residues are part of each CDR3. The order of the fields is CDR3 DNA, CDR3 protein, V gene, D gene, J gene, clone size. D genes are given only for firm matches. The size of a clone is reported for some rows only, either as once, few or many, or as a class for expanded clones.

DNA: TGTGCCAGCAGGGGAGGGGGACTAGCGGCCTACAATGAGCAGTTCTTC
CDR3: CASRGGGLAAYNEQFF
V: TRBV12-3/TRBV12-4
D: TRBD2
J: TRBJ2-1
size: -

DNA: TGTGCCAGCAGCCCCGGAGGTACCTACGAGCAGTACTTC
CDR3: CASSPGGTYEQYF
V: TRBV7-2
D: -
J: TRBJ2-7
size: few

DNA: TGTGCCAGCAGTGAACTGGGGCGGACGAACACCGGGGAGCTGTTTTTT
CDR3: CASSELGRTNTGELFF
V: TRBV6-1
D: -
J: TRBJ2-2
size: few

DNA: TGTGCCAGCAGCTTAGCCGGAGCGGGGCTGCTCTATGGCTACACCTTC
CDR3: CASSLAGAGLLYGYTF
V: TRBV7-9
D: -
J: TRBJ1-2
size: once

DNA: TGTGCCAGCAGACCCGGGGGAGGGGGCGACTATGGCTACACCTTC
CDR3: CASRPGGGGDYGYTF
V: TRBV25-1
D: TRBD1
J: TRBJ1-2
size: once

DNA: TGTGCTAGTGGTTTGGACGGAACCTACGAGCAGTACTTC
CDR3: CASGLDGTYEQYF
V: TRBV12-5
D: -
J: TRBJ2-7
size: once

DNA: TGTGCCAGCAGCGGGTTCGGTGGGCCCAGCGACAATGAGCAGTTCTTC
CDR3: CASSGFGGPSDNEQFF
V: TRBV7-9
D: -
J: TRBJ2-1
size: few

DNA: TGTGCCAGCAGCAGAGAAGGAGCTAACTATGGCTACACCTTC
CDR3: CASSREGANYGYTF
V: TRBV7-8
D: -
J: TRBJ1-2
size: -

DNA: TGTGCCAGCAGCCGGACAGGCCTTGGCAATCAGCCCCAGCATTTT
CDR3: CASSRTGLGNQPQHF
V: TRBV6-5
D: TRBD1
J: TRBJ1-5
size: -

DNA: TGTGCCAGCAGCGTCGACAGGGTGGGCGATGAGCAGTTCTTC
CDR3: CASSVDRVGDEQFF
V: TRBV11-2
D: TRBD1
J: TRBJ2-1
size: few

DNA: TGTGCCACCAGTGACCGCACACTAGCGGGAGTCTTCCAAGAGACCCAGTACTTC
CDR3: CATSDRTLAGVFQETQYF
V: TRBV24-1
D: TRBD2
J: TRBJ2-5
size: -

DNA: TGCAGTGCTAGAGATGTCGGAAGGGGGGAATTTTTAAGGTACTTC
CDR3: CSARDVGRGEFLRYF
V: TRBV20-1
D: -
J: TRBJ2-5
size: -

DNA: TGTGCCTGGAGTTCGGCTAGCGGGAGTTACTACGAGCAGTACTTC
CDR3: CAWSSASGSYYEQYF
V: TRBV30
D: TRBD2
J: TRBJ2-7
size: -

DNA: TGCAGTGCTACCCTAGCGGGAGCCACCTACGAGCAGTACTTC
CDR3: CSATLAGATYEQYF
V: TRBV20-1
D: TRBD2
J: TRBJ2-7
size: few

DNA: TGTGCCAGCAGACCCCGGACTAGCGGGAGGCCAGATACGCAGTATTTT
CDR3: CASRPRTSGRPDTQYF
V: TRBV6-5
D: TRBD2
J: TRBJ2-3
size: -

DNA: TGCGCCAGCAGCTTGGTACGAAGCTCCTACAATGAGCAGTTCTTC
CDR3: CASSLVRSSYNEQFF
V: TRBV5-1
D: -
J: TRBJ2-1
size: many

DNA: TGCGCCAGCAGCGCGGTCTCCTACGAGCAGTACTTC
CDR3: CASSAVSYEQYF
V: TRBV10-2
D: -
J: TRBJ2-7
size: few

DNA: TGCAGCGTTGGATACGGGACAGCCGTTGGGGAGACCCAGTACTTC
CDR3: CSVGYGTAVGETQYF
V: TRBV29-1
D: TRBD1
J: TRBJ2-5
size: -

DNA: TGTGCCAGCAGTCAAGCGGGAGGAGATAGATACGCGTATTTT
CDR3: CASSQAGGDRYAYF
V: TRBV12-3/TRBV12-4
D: TRBD2
J: TRBJ2-3
size: few

DNA: TGTGCCAGCAGGACCGGGACTAGCTTAAGCGAGCAGTACTTC
CDR3: CASRTGTSLSEQYF
V: TRBV27
D: TRBD2
J: TRBJ2-7
size: -

DNA: TGCAGTGCTAAAAGGACGATTATGAACACTGAAGCTTTCTTT
CDR3: CSAKRTIMNTEAFF
V: TRBV20-1
D: -
J: TRBJ1-1
size: -

DNA: TGTGCCAGCAGCTCTGGCGGGAATTCCCACAATGAGCAGTTCTTC
CDR3: CASSSGGNSHNEQFF
V: TRBV7-3
D: -
J: TRBJ2-1
size: once

DNA: TGCGCCAGCAGCCAAGTGGACGGCTACGAGCAGTACTTC
CDR3: CASSQVDGYEQYF
V: TRBV4-1
D: -
J: TRBJ2-7
size: -

DNA: TGTGCCAGCAGTTTAGGGTCGGGGCAACGGTACTTC
CDR3: CASSLGSGQRYF
V: TRBV27
D: -
J: TRBJ2-5
size: -

DNA: TGTGCCAGCAGGCTACTAAGGGCAGGGAGCACTGAAGCTTTCTTT
CDR3: CASRLLRAGSTEAFF
V: TRBV21-1
D: -
J: TRBJ1-1
size: many

DNA: TGTGCCAGCTCACCAGGGCAACTAGGAAACAATGAGCAGTACTTC
CDR3: CASSPGQLGNNEQYF
V: TRBV18
D: -
J: TRBJ2-7
size: -

DNA: TGTGCCAGCAGCCCGGGACTTGGGGGGAATGAGCAGTTCTTC
CDR3: CASSPGLGGNEQFF
V: TRBV7-3
D: -
J: TRBJ2-1
size: -

DNA: TGCAGTGCTAGAGCGGCAGCAGAGACCCAGTACTTC
CDR3: CSARAAAETQYF
V: TRBV20-1
D: -
J: TRBJ2-5
size: -

DNA: TGCAGCGTTGACGGCGGGAGGCACTCCTACAATGAGCAGTACTTC
CDR3: CSVDGGRHSYNEQYF
V: TRBV29-1
D: TRBD2
J: TRBJ2-7
size: -

DNA: TGTGCCAGCTCACCCCTCGGGACTAGCGGGACTTCAACAGGTACGCAGTATTTT
CDR3: CASSPLGTSGTSTGTQYF
V: TRBV18
D: TRBD2
J: TRBJ2-3
size: -

DNA: TGCAGCGCTGGACAGGGGGCCGAGACCCAGTACTTC
CDR3: CSAGQGAETQYF
V: TRBV29-1
D: TRBD1
J: TRBJ2-5
size: many

DNA: TGCAGCGCTAAGCCCGGGACGGAGAACACTGAAGCTTTCTTT
CDR3: CSAKPGTENTEAFF
V: TRBV29-1
D: -
J: TRBJ1-1
size: -

DNA: TGTGCCAGCAGCCCACTCGGGGAGCGGGGATACGAGCAGTACTTC
CDR3: CASSPLGERGYEQYF
V: TRBV4-2
D: TRBD2
J: TRBJ2-7
size: -

DNA: TGTGCTAGTGGTTTGGCCCCCCTCGGGACAGGGGGCAAGAATGAGCAGTTCTTC
CDR3: CASGLAPLGTGGKNEQFF
V: TRBV12-5
D: TRBD1
J: TRBJ2-1
size: few

DNA: TGTGCCAGCAGCCCGGGACAGGGCCCCCTGAAGGACGAGCAGTACTTC
CDR3: CASSPGQGPLKDEQYF
V: TRBV7-3
D: TRBD1
J: TRBJ2-7
size: -

DNA: TGTGCCAGCAGCTTAGCGGCTAGCGGGGACGGCACAGATACGCAGTATTTT
CDR3: CASSLAASGDGTDTQYF
V: TRBV13
D: TRBD2
J: TRBJ2-3
size: -

DNA: TGCAGCGTTGGTTCCCGGCAGAGCCTTAACTATGGCTACACCTTC
CDR3: CSVGSRQSLNYGYTF
V: TRBV29-1
D: -
J: TRBJ1-2
size: few

DNA: TGTGCCAGCAGTTCCGGACAGGCCAAGGACAGATACGCGTATTTT
CDR3: CASSSGQAKDRYAYF
V: TRBV28
D: TRBD1
J: TRBJ2-3
size: -

DNA: TGCAGCGTTAAGGGGACAGGGGGCAAGTACACTGAAGCTTTCTTT
CDR3: CSVKGTGGKYTEAFF
V: TRBV29-1
D: TRBD1
J: TRBJ1-1
size: -

DNA: TGTGCCAGCAGCAAACTAAGGCGGGAGGCTGGCAATGAGCAGTTCTTC
CDR3: CASSKLRREAGNEQFF
V: TRBV12-3/TRBV12-4
D: TRBD2
J: TRBJ2-1
size: -

DNA: TGCAGTGCTAGAGATCCCGGGGCCGGCTCCTACGAGCAGTACTTC
CDR3: CSARDPGAGSYEQYF
V: TRBV20-1
D: -
J: TRBJ2-7
size: -

DNA: TGCGCCAGCAGGCCCGGGACAGGGGGCATCAATGAGCAGTTCTTC
CDR3: CASRPGTGGINEQFF
V: TRBV5-1
D: TRBD1
J: TRBJ2-1
size: once

DNA: TGTGCCAGCAGCAAAATACACGGGGAGCTGTTTTTT
CDR3: CASSKIHGELFF
V: TRBV21-1
D: -
J: TRBJ2-2
size: few

DNA: TGCAGTGCGAGTAACCCCCGGGAGCAGTACTTC
CDR3: CSASNPREQYF
V: TRBV20-1
D: -
J: TRBJ2-5
size: -

DNA: TGTGCCAGCAGTTACTCGGTGATCGGGACCTACGAGCAGTACTTC
CDR3: CASSYSVIGTYEQYF
V: TRBV6-5
D: -
J: TRBJ2-7
size: once

DNA: TGCAGTGCTAGCACTCCACCATCCTACGAGCAGTACTTC
CDR3: CSASTPPSYEQYF
V: TRBV20-1
D: -
J: TRBJ2-7
size: -

DNA: TGTGCCAGCAGCCAAATTACGGCAGGCCGATCCTACAATGAGCAGTTCTTC
CDR3: CASSQITAGRSYNEQFF
V: TRBV3-1
D: -
J: TRBJ2-1
size: -

DNA: TGCAGTGCTCTCCAGCGGGAGGCCACAGATACGCAGTATTTT
CDR3: CSALQREATDTQYF
V: TRBV20-1
D: TRBD2
J: TRBJ2-3
size: -

DNA: TGTGCCAGCAGCTCCCTAGCGGGAGGGCCTGGGGAGACCCAGTACTTC
CDR3: CASSSLAGGPGETQYF
V: TRBV7-2
D: TRBD2
J: TRBJ2-5
size: -

DNA: TGCGCCAGCAGCTTGGTGGGGGTCAATGAGCAGTACTTC
CDR3: CASSLVGVNEQYF
V: TRBV5-1
D: -
J: TRBJ2-5
size: -

DNA: TGCGCCAGCAGCTTCGCCGGGGCAGGGGGAACCGGGGAGCTGTTTTTT
CDR3: CASSFAGAGGTGELFF
V: TRBV5-1
D: TRBD1
J: TRBJ2-2
size: -

DNA: TGCGCCAGCAGCTTGTTGACTAGTTCTTCTGAGACCCAGTACTTC
CDR3: CASSLLTSSSETQYF
V: TRBV5-1
D: -
J: TRBJ2-5
size: few

DNA: TGCAGCGTTGAACTCGAATACGAGCAGTACTTC
CDR3: CSVELEYEQYF
V: TRBV29-1
D: -
J: TRBJ2-7
size: many

DNA: TGTGCCAGCAGCTTAGAGGGGTGGGGGGGCGATACGCAGTATTTT
CDR3: CASSLEGWGGDTQYF
V: TRBV7-9
D: -
J: TRBJ2-3
size: -

DNA: TGCAGCGTTGATCAGGGGACAACATACAATGAGCAGTTCTTC
CDR3: CSVDQGTTYNEQFF
V: TRBV29-1
D: -
J: TRBJ2-1
size: -

DNA: TGCGCCAGCAGCTTGCAGGGGGCTATTGCCAACACTGAAGCTTTCTTT
CDR3: CASSLQGAIANTEAFF
V: TRBV5-1
D: TRBD1
J: TRBJ1-1
size: once

DNA: TGTGCCATCAGTGAGGCGACGAGGCTTGGGGAGCAGTTCTTC
CDR3: CAISEATRLGEQFF
V: TRBV10-3
D: -
J: TRBJ2-1
size: many

DNA: TGCAGTGCCTCCCGGGACAGGGGGCTGGGCGAGCAGTTCTTC
CDR3: CSASRDRGLGEQFF
V: TRBV20-1
D: TRBD1
J: TRBJ2-1
size: once

DNA: TGTGCCAGCAGCCTAGGACTGATGAATACAGATACGCAGTATTTT
CDR3: CASSLGLMNTDTQYF
V: TRBV7-2
D: -
J: TRBJ2-3
size: many

DNA: TGCAGCACAGGTTTGGGCATCTCCTACAATGAGCAGTTCTTC
CDR3: CSTGLGISYNEQFF
V: TRBV29-1
D: -
J: TRBJ2-1
size: few